This T cell receptor beta chain was documented in a study of molecular identifiers for immune sequencing clone quantification. This clonotype was recorded many times. Antigen specificity is unknown. Broader study findings: Identical TCR molecules sharing a barcode could underestimate highly expanded clone sizes.

TCRdb itself ran the PCR reads through MiXCR, one entry per CDR3 protein. The data contain hundreds of thousands of distinct CDR3 sequences, about 21% of them singletons. The CDR3 consists of 14 residues. V gave up 0 bases and J gave up 0 bases, with 6 bases separating them. Germline V lookup: CDR1 DFQATT, CDR2 SNEGSKA (reference sequence). Sequencing input: naive CD8+ T cells from blood, with Jurkat cell RNA spiked in. Indicated subset: FACS-sorted CD8+CD4-CCR7+CD45RA+ naive T cells. The rearrangement links TRBV20-1 to TRBJ1-3, with no clear D. This receptor was taken from a human donor in good health. Some libraries in this study had Jurkat cell RNA spiked in. The CDR3 DNA reads TGCAGTGCTAGAGATCAGAGCTCTGGAAACACCATATATTTT. It translates to CSARDQSSGNTIYF.